This TCR beta chain was recovered during a study of blood T cell repertoires in COVID-19. Repertoires were generated with immunoSEQ multiplex PCR, while TCRdb's copy carries only in-frame clones and drops some. Here the sample spans a few hundred thousand clones, roughly 87% being singletons. This CDR3 is 16 amino acids long. With 6 bases clipped from V and 7 bases from J, the junction kept 13 bases outside the gene matches. Germline CDR1 and CDR2: MDHEN and SYDVKM. The origin of this receptor is a man in his late teens or twenties with acute COVID-19. The chain is built from TRBV28 and TRBJ1-5; TRBD1 matches at 9 bases. Source material: PBMCs or T cells enriched from blood (not recorded which). The CDR3 region is CASRSQQGALRQPQHF. CDR3 bases: TGTGCCAGCAGATCACAACAGGGGGCCCTGAGGCAGCCCCAGCATTTT.